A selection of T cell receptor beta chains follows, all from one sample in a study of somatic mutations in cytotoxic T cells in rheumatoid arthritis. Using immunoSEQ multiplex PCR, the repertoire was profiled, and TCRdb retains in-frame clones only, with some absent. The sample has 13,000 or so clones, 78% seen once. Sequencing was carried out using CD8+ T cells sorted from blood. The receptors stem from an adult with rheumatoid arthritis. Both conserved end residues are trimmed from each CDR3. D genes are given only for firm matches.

CDR3 protein: ASSFEVRQETQY
D gene: NA
J gene: TRBJ2-5
V gene: TRBV28

CDR3 protein: ASSSTGTRTGELF
D gene: TRBD1
J gene: TRBJ2-2
V gene: TRBV28

CDR3 protein: AASLSGANVLT
D gene: NA
J gene: TRBJ2-6
V gene: TRBV19

CDR3 protein: AISEQGASGEYEQY
D gene: TRBD1
J gene: TRBJ2-7
V gene: TRBV10-3

CDR3 protein: ASSFAGGPPDTQY
D gene: TRBD2
J gene: TRBJ2-3
V gene: TRBV7-9

CDR3 protein: ASSPPAGAEEQF
D gene: NA
J gene: TRBJ2-1
V gene: TRBV2

CDR3 protein: ASSATGTPYEQY
D gene: NA
J gene: TRBJ2-7
V gene: TRBV9

CDR3 protein: ASSVEGAGGNTIY
D gene: TRBD1
J gene: TRBJ1-3
V gene: TRBV2

CDR3 protein: ASSLLREGRGYGYT
D gene: NA
J gene: TRBJ1-2
V gene: TRBV5-5

CDR3 protein: ASSFSGTNSYEQY
D gene: NA
J gene: TRBJ2-7
V gene: TRBV27

CDR3 protein: ASSLLGGYNEQF
D gene: NA
J gene: TRBJ2-1
V gene: TRBV28

CDR3 protein: ASSNRESSYNEQF
D gene: NA
J gene: TRBJ2-1
V gene: TRBV7-9

CDR3 protein: ASIKAGGNEQF
D gene: NA
J gene: TRBJ2-1
V gene: TRBV28

CDR3 protein: ASSLGTYEQY
D gene: NA
J gene: TRBJ2-7
V gene: TRBV7-6

CDR3 protein: ASSRSGVSNQPQH
D gene: NA
J gene: TRBJ1-5
V gene: TRBV9

CDR3 protein: SAWKRTEAF
D gene: NA
J gene: TRBJ1-1
V gene: TRBV20-1

CDR3 protein: ASSLSITEAF
D gene: NA
J gene: TRBJ1-1
V gene: TRBV7-9

CDR3 protein: ASSLSRTGLVD
D gene: TRBD1
J gene: TRBJ1-5
V gene: TRBV7-2

CDR3 protein: ASTHGVGSYNEQF
D gene: NA
J gene: TRBJ2-1
V gene: TRBV7-8

CDR3 protein: ASSSRVTGNTIY
D gene: NA
J gene: TRBJ1-3
V gene: TRBV11-2

CDR3 protein: ATSSGDADTQY
D gene: NA
J gene: TRBJ2-3
V gene: TRBV15

CDR3 protein: ASSLQSTNTGELF
D gene: NA
J gene: TRBJ2-2
V gene: TRBV28

CDR3 protein: ASSPYWRREGPRETQY
D gene: TRBD2
J gene: TRBJ2-5
V gene: TRBV7-2

CDR3 protein: ASSYRSGHQNQPQH
D gene: NA
J gene: TRBJ1-5
V gene: TRBV6-6

CDR3 protein: SATTDTQY
D gene: NA
J gene: TRBJ2-3
V gene: TRBV20-1

CDR3 protein: ASSQDPGTYFYEQY
D gene: NA
J gene: TRBJ2-7
V gene: TRBV4-1

CDR3 protein: ARSSGPGTSGGALNEQF
D gene: TRBD2
J gene: TRBJ2-1
V gene: TRBV5-3

CDR3 protein: ASSLDGINYEQY
D gene: NA
J gene: TRBJ2-7
V gene: TRBV27

CDR3 protein: ASSYLRVSRGTEAF
D gene: NA
J gene: TRBJ1-1
V gene: TRBV6-5

CDR3 protein: AWSVRRGVNTEAF
D gene: TRBD1
J gene: TRBJ1-1
V gene: TRBV30

CDR3 protein: ASEAISKQY
D gene: NA
J gene: TRBJ2-7
V gene: TRBV7-6

CDR3 protein: ATSPDRRNTEAF
D gene: TRBD1
J gene: TRBJ1-1
V gene: TRBV15

CDR3 protein: ASSVSGFGVYGYT
D gene: NA
J gene: TRBJ1-2
V gene: TRBV9

CDR3 protein: ASSRDGFTEAF
D gene: NA
J gene: TRBJ1-1
V gene: TRBV2

CDR3 protein: ASSFVSGNTIY
D gene: NA
J gene: TRBJ1-3
V gene: TRBV7-9

CDR3 protein: ASSLSGSSYNEQF
D gene: TRBD2
J gene: TRBJ2-1
V gene: TRBV7-9

CDR3 protein: ASSISGRNTEAF
D gene: NA
J gene: TRBJ1-1
V gene: TRBV19

CDR3 protein: ASSANPGHYTQY
D gene: NA
J gene: TRBJ2-3
V gene: TRBV9

CDR3 protein: ASSQTGPNEQF
D gene: NA
J gene: TRBJ2-1
V gene: TRBV14

CDR3 protein: ASSLVGGGDTQY
D gene: TRBD2
J gene: TRBJ2-3
V gene: TRBV7-3

CDR3 protein: ASSLSTGAGYEQY
D gene: TRBD1
J gene: TRBJ2-7
V gene: TRBV11-2

CDR3 protein: ASSLADSYEQY
D gene: NA
J gene: TRBJ2-7
V gene: TRBV7-6

CDR3 protein: ASSEDRTGGSEAF
D gene: TRBD1
J gene: TRBJ1-1
V gene: TRBV6-1

CDR3 protein: ASWTARKADTQY
D gene: NA
J gene: TRBJ2-3
V gene: TRBV2

CDR3 protein: ASSLGATQY
D gene: NA
J gene: TRBJ2-3
V gene: TRBV5-6

CDR3 protein: ASSDSFNYPDTQY
D gene: NA
J gene: TRBJ2-3
V gene: TRBV6-4

CDR3 protein: ASSIAEGSNQPQH
D gene: NA
J gene: TRBJ1-5
V gene: TRBV19

CDR3 protein: ASSARLVSEQF
D gene: NA
J gene: TRBJ2-1
V gene: TRBV9

CDR3 protein: ASSPVGGNTEAF
D gene: NA
J gene: TRBJ1-1
V gene: TRBV18

CDR3 protein: ASSFTAGELF
D gene: NA
J gene: TRBJ2-2
V gene: TRBV28